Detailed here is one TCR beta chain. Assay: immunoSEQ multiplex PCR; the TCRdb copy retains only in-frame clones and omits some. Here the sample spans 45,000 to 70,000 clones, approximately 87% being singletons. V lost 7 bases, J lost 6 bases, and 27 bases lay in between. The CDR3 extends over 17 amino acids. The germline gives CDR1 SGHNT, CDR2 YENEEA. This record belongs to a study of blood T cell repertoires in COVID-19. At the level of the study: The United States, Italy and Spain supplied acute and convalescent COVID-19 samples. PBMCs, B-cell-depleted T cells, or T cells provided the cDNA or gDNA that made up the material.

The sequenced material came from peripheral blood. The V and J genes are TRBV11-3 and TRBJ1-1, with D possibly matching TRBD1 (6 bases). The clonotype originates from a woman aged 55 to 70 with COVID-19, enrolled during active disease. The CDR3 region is CASTGYTPQGYRSEAFF. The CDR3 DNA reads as TGTGCCAGCACCGGTTATACGCCCCAGGGGTATAGGTCTGAAGCTTTCTTT.